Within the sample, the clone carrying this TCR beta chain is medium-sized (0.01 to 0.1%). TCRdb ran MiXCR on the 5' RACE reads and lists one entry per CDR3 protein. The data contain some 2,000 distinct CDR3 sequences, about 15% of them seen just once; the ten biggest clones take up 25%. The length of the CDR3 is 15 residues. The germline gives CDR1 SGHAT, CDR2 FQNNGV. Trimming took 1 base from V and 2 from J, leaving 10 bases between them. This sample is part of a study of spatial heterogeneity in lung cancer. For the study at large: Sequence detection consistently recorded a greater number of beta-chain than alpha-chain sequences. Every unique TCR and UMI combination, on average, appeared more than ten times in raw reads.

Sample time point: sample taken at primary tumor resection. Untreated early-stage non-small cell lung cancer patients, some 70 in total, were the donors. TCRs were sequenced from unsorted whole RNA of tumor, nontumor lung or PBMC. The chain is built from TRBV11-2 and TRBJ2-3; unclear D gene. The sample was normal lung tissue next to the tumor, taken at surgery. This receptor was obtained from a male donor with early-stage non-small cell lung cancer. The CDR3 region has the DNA TGTGCCAGCAGCTTAGCCCCCCTTCCCACAGATACGCAGTATTTT. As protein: CASSLAPLPTDTQYF.